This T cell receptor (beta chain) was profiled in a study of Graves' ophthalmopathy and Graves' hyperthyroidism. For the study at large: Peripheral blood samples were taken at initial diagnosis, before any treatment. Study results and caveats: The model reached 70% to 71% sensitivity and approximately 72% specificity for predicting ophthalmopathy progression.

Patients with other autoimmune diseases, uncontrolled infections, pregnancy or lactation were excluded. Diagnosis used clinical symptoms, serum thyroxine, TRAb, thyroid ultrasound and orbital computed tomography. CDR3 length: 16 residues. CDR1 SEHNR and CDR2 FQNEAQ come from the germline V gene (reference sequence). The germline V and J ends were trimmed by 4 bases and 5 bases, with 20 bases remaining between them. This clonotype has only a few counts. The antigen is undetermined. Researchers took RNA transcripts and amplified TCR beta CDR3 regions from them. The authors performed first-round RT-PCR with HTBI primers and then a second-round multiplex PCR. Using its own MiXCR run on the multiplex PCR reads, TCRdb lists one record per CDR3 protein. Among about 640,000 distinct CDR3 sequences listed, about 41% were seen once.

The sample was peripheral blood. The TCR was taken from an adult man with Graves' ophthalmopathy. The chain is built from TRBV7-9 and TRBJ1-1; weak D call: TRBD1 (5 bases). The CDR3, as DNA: TGTGCCAGCAGCTCCGGGGGGTGGCCCGGGGGTACTGAAGCTTTCTTT. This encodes CASSSGGWPGGTEAFF.